The source of this T cell receptor beta chain is a study of blood T cell repertoires in COVID-19. Germline lookup yields CDR1 SGHRS and CDR2 YFSETQ. Trimming removed 2 bases from V and 2 bases from J; junction bases left unmatched: 3. The CDR3 sequence is 15 residues long. Original data processing: Reference gene primer amplification gave nucleated cell count estimates. Using immunoSEQ multiplex PCR, the repertoire was profiled, and TCRdb retains in-frame clones only, with some absent. That table gives V, J and clone size, and the DNA gave D and trimming. Of a few hundred thousand clones in the sample, around 88% are singletons; the top ten hold 6% to 6.5%.

The sequence was obtained from a woman aged 40 to 50 who had recovered from COVID-19. The chain couples TRBV5-1 to TRBJ2-7, with TRBD1 matching over 11 bases. Material for sequencing was PBMCs or T cells enriched from blood (not recorded which). In DNA form, the CDR3 reads TGCGCCAGCAGCTTAGGGACAGGGGGGACCTACGAGCAGTACTTC. As protein: CASSLGTGGTYEQYF.